What follows is one T cell receptor beta chain and its context. As yet, its antigen is unknown. The CDR3 runs 15 residues. From germline, CDR1 is DFQATT and CDR2 SNEGSKA (reference sequence). V lost 6 bases and J lost 10; bases outside the gene matches: 15. The data were taken from a study of T-cell reconstitution after alpha-beta-depleted transplantation in children. Study results and limitations: After transplant, high TCRbeta diversity at day 60 in some patients arose from surviving recipient T cells and thymic progenitors. Fresh T-cell production supplied most of the T-cell counts and diversity seen one year after transplant.

TCRbeta library preparation incorporated unique molecular identifiers. TCRdb analysed the PCR reads with MiXCR anew, one entry per CDR3 protein. This table holds fewer than 700,000 distinct CDR3 sequences, over 10% found once. The receptor's source is a male patient between 5 and 17 years old who had a stem cell transplant for acute myeloid leukemia, so the T cells may come from the graft donor. J is TRBJ2-1 and V is TRBV20-1; 10 bases align to TRBD2. The sample was PBMCs, mostly from graft donor cells, taken 360 days after TCRalphabeta/CD19-depleted stem cell transplant. The CDR3 here is CSAKKYASGREEQFF. CDR3 nucleotide sequence: TGCAGTGCCAAGAAATACGCGAGCGGGAGGGAAGAGCAGTTCTTC.